The present T cell receptor beta chain was sequenced within a study of T cell repertoires in aging, cancer and after chemotherapy. This clonotype was detected only a few times. Its antigen is currently unknown. Rearranged V-D-J TRB sequences were amplified with a mixed TRB-A/B primer pool. Each CDR3 protein gets one entry after TCRdb re-called the multiplex PCR reads with MiXCR. The sample holds just under 5,000 distinct CDR3 sequences, 30% to 35% seen once. Trimming stripped 1 base from V and 2 bases from J, with 9 bases between. The CDR3 is 14 residues long. Germline V gene data show CDR1 as MNHNS and CDR2 as SASEGT. Findings and limits, study-wide: Untreated cancer patients had significantly lower blood TCR diversity than age-matched healthy donors.

Amplification of TCR beta used genomic DNA extracted from peripheral blood. Material: blood. This clonotype originated in a human donor with a blood cancer. The chain joins TRBV6-1 to TRBJ2-7; D unresolved. CDR3 loop: CASSEEGPTYEQYF. In DNA, the CDR3 is TGTGCCAGCAGTGAAGAGGGTCCCACCTACGAGCAGTACTTC.